The rows below give T cell receptor beta chains drawn from one sample of a study of cytomegalovirus exposure and HLA in healthy donors. Produced via immunoSEQ multiplex PCR; TCRdb's table is partial and in-frame only. Among 160,000 or so clones listed, 80% were seen once. Sequenced input: PBMCs. These receptors came from a man aged 25-45 years in good health and CMV-seronegative. CDR3s include the opening cysteine and the closing phenylalanine or tryptophan. The D gene is left open where the match is weak.

d_gene | j_gene | v_gene | CDR3aa | CDR3nt
. | TRBJ2-7 | TRBV10-3 | CAISLGETSYEQYF | TGTGCCATCAGTCTCGGGGAGACCTCCTACGAGCAGTACTTC
TRBD1 | TRBJ1-5 | TRBV6-1 | CASSALTGDYQPQHF | TGTGCCAGCAGTGCCCTGACAGGGGACTATCAGCCCCAGCATTTT
TRBD2 | TRBJ2-7 | TRBV27 | CASSFGGRASYEQYF | TGTGCCAGCAGTTTCGGAGGGAGGGCCTCCTACGAGCAGTACTTC
. | TRBJ1-3 | TRBV6-5 | CASRSGGSQGTIYF | TGTGCCAGCCGCTCAGGTGGTAGCCAGGGCACCATATATTTT
. | TRBJ2-7 | TRBV7-8 | CASSFSGSTYEQYF | TGTGCCAGCAGCTTTAGCGGAAGTACCTACGAGCAGTACTTC
. | TRBJ1-6 | TRBV6-5 | CASSFGQSSYNSPLHF | TGTGCCAGCAGTTTTGGACAGAGCTCCTATAATTCACCCCTCCACTTT
TRBD2 | TRBJ2-1 | TRBV7-8 | CASSSGTSGIYNEQFF | TGTGCCAGCAGCTCTGGGACTAGCGGAATATACAATGAGCAGTTCTTC
TRBD1 | TRBJ1-2 | TRBV27 | CASGTSRQGAMDGYTF | TGTGCCAGCGGAACCTCCCGACAGGGGGCGATGGATGGCTACACCTTC
. | TRBJ2-5 | TRBV27 | CATPKNGRGETQYF | TGTGCCACCCCCAAAAACGGCCGGGGAGAGACCCAGTACTTC
. | TRBJ2-2 | TRBV29-1 | CSVNREGTGELFF | TGCAGCGTCAACAGGGAGGGCACCGGGGAGCTGTTTTTT
TRBD1 | TRBJ1-3 | TRBV28 | CASSIFRDSKITSGNTIYF | TGTGCCAGCAGTATATTCCGGGACAGTAAGATAACCTCTGGAAACACCATATATTTT
. | TRBJ1-2 | TRBV5-6 | CASSLVTDTFNYGYTF | TGTGCCAGCAGCTTGGTAACGGACACCTTCAACTATGGCTACACCTTC
TRBD1 | TRBJ1-2 | TRBV9 | CASSEGGASGYTF | TGTGCCAGCAGCGAAGGGGGCGCTTCTGGCTACACCTTC
. | TRBJ2-1 | TRBV30 | CAWSSSTYGEQFF | TGTGCCTGGAGTTCCTCGACTTACGGTGAGCAGTTCTTC